This TCR beta chain was sequenced for a study of prognosis after radiotherapy for stage I lung cancer. Overall study: In 3 to 5 fractions, radiotherapy was administered as SBRT with a biologically effective dose of at least 100 Gy. General study findings and limits: Patients developing distant metastases showed lower Shannon entropy after stereotactic body radiation therapy.

To note about this clonotype: Antigen: not known.

V dropped 6 bases and J dropped 0; count of bases not matched to a gene: 3. The V gene's germline CDR1 is KGHSH and CDR2 LQKENI. The CDR3 is 14 amino acids. Starting from genomic DNA, TCR beta CDR3 was amplified through two-round multiplex PCR. Primers were specific to each TRBV and TRBJ gene in first-round PCR. TCRdb analysed the multiplex PCR reads with MiXCR anew, one entry per CDR3 protein. The sample records about 27,000 distinct CDR3 sequences, 30% being singletons. The chain is built from TRBV18 and TRBJ2-7; 9 bases align to TRBD1. This material consisted of PBMCs, taken before or after stereotactic body radiation therapy (not recorded which). The TCR comes from a donor over 45 with non-small cell lung cancer. The CDR3 spells CASSPDRGSYEQYF. CDR3 DNA sequence: TGTGCCAGCTCCCCGGACAGGGGCTCCTACGAGCAGTACTTC. Based on the CDR3 plus reference TRBV18 and TRBJ2-7, the full variable domain is NAGVMQNPRHLVRRRGQEARLRCSPMKGHSHVYWYRQLPEEGLKFMVYLQKENIIDESGMPKERFSAEFPKEGPSILRIQQVVRGDSAAYFCASSPDRGSYEQYFGPGTRLTVT.